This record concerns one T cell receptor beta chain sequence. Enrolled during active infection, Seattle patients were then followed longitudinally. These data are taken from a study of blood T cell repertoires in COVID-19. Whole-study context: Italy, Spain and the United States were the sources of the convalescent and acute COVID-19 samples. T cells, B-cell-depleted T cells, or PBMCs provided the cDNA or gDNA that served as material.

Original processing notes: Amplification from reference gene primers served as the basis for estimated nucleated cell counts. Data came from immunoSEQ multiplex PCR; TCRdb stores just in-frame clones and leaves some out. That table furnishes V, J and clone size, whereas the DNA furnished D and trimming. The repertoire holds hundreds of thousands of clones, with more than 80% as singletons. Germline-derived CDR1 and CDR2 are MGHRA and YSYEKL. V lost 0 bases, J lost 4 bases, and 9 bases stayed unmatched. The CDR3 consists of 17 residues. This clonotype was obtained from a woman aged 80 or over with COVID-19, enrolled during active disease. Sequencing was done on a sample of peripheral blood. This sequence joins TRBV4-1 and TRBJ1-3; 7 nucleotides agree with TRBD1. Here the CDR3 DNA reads TGCGCCAGCAGCCAAGAAGCAGGGGGAGTCAAAGGAAACACCATATATTTT. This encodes CASSQEAGGVKGNTIYF.